This is a list of T cell receptor beta chains from one sample in a study of blood T cell repertoires in COVID-19. Libraries were prepared by immunoSEQ multiplex PCR; TCRdb keeps only in-frame clonotypes and omits some of them. The sample contains 25,000 to 35,000 clones, 92% of which appear only once. The material sequenced was peripheral blood. All receptors come from a man aged 45-65 years with active COVID-19. CDR3s include the opening cysteine and the closing phenylalanine or tryptophan. D genes are given only for firm matches. Clone size is shown for a subset of rows, as once, few, many or a class of expanded clone.

D gene | J gene | V gene | clone size | CDR3 length | CDR3 protein | CDR3 DNA
. | TRBJ1-1 | TRBV18 | once | 15 | CASSPQRGDNTEAFF | TGTGCCAGCTCACCACAAAGAGGAGATAACACTGAAGCTTTCTTT
. | TRBJ2-5 | TRBV5-1 | . | 15 | CASSLGTQVQETQYF | TGCGCCAGCAGCTTGGGTACCCAGGTGCAAGAGACCCAGTACTTC
TRBD2 | TRBJ2-1 | TRBV24-1 | . | 15 | CATSDAAGANNEQFF | TGTGCCACCAGTGATGCAGCGGGGGCTAACAATGAGCAGTTCTTC
TRBD1 | TRBJ1-2 | TRBV28 | . | 11 | CASSTRTGTLF | TGTGCCAGCAGTACCAGGACAGGGACCCTCTTC
. | TRBJ1-4 | TRBV2 | . | 13 | CASRDRGGEKLFF | TGTGCCAGCAGAGATCGGGGGGGTGAAAAACTGTTTTTT
. | TRBJ1-5 | TRBV6-1 | . | 16 | CASSERPGYSNQPQHF | TGTGCCAGCAGTGAACGACCAGGGTATAGCAATCAGCCCCAGCATTTT
. | TRBJ1-2 | TRBV3-1/TRBV3-2 | . | 12 | CASSRQGHGYTF | TGTGCCAGCAGCCGTCAGGGCCATGGCTACACCTTC
TRBD1 | TRBJ2-2 | TRBV18 | . | 15 | CASSPPGGRPGELFF | TGTGCCAGCTCACCACCAGGGGGCCGGCCCGGGGAGCTGTTTTTT
TRBD2 | TRBJ2-7 | TRBV18 | once | 22 | CASSAGTSGRGRTYKSSYEQYF | TGTGCCAGCTCGGCCGGGACTAGCGGGAGGGGGCGGACTTACAAAAGCTCCTACGAGCAGTACTTC
TRBD2 | TRBJ2-3 | TRBV19 | once | 15 | CASDPGEGRTDTQYF | TGTGCCAGTGACCCGGGGGAGGGGAGAACAGATACGCAGTATTTT
. | TRBJ1-4 | TRBV7-9 | . | 17 | CASSLGRGVGTNEKLFF | TGTGCCAGCAGTTTAGGCAGGGGCGTCGGAACTAATGAAAAACTGTTTTTT
TRBD2 | TRBJ2-2 | TRBV7-9 | . | 17 | CASSDSRRGRYTGELFF | TGTGCCAGCAGCGACTCTCGGCGCGGGAGATACACCGGGGAGCTGTTTTTT
. | TRBJ1-4 | TRBV5-6 | . | 15 | CASSLMVGTNEKLFF | TGTGCCAGCAGCTTGATGGTGGGCACTAATGAAAAACTGTTTTTT
TRBD2 | TRBJ2-4 | TRBV30 | . | 12 | CAWIGLENIQYF | TGTGCCTGGATCGGACTAGAAAACATTCAGTACTTC
TRBD1 | TRBJ2-2 | TRBV5-1 | . | 15 | CASSEGTAVTGELFF | TGCGCCAGCAGCGAAGGGACAGCTGTCACCGGGGAGCTGTTTTTT
. | TRBJ2-1 | TRBV9 | . | 15 | CASSGRTTSYNEQFF | TGTGCCAGCAGCGGGCGGACTACCTCCTACAATGAGCAGTTCTTC
. | TRBJ2-5 | TRBV28 | once | 13 | CASIKRVQETQYF | TGTGCCAGCATTAAGCGGGTCCAAGAGACCCAGTACTTC
. | TRBJ2-7 | TRBV7-9 | . | 14 | CASSPQQGTYEQYF | TGTGCCAGCAGCCCCCAACAGGGTACCTACGAGCAGTACTTC
TRBD2 | TRBJ2-5 | TRBV19 | . | 16 | CASSIFSGGPQETQYF | TGTGCCAGTAGTATATTTTCGGGAGGGCCACAAGAGACCCAGTACTTC
. | TRBJ1-2 | TRBV5-1 | once | 15 | CASSLREGGVYGYTF | TGCGCCAGCAGCTTGAGAGAAGGAGGTGTCTATGGCTACACCTTC
. | TRBJ2-1 | TRBV28 | . | 15 | CASSPGGGTYNEQFF | TGTGCCAGCAGCCCCGGCGGCGGAACCTACAATGAGCAGTTCTTC
. | TRBJ2-7 | TRBV28 | . | 12 | CASSWGSYEQYF | TGTGCCAGCAGTTGGGGCAGCTACGAGCAGTACTTC
. | TRBJ1-2 | TRBV27 | . | 16 | CASKTAAAPRNYGYTF | TGTGCCAGCAAAACGGCTGCAGCGCCAAGAAACTATGGCTACACCTTC
. | TRBJ2-1 | TRBV10-3 | . | 14 | CASGGSLQYNEQFF | TGTGCCAGCGGGGGCTCACTCCAGTACAATGAGCAGTTCTTC
. | TRBJ2-7 | TRBV7-2 | . | 13 | CASSLGGWRLQYF | TGTGCCAGCAGCTTAGGCGGGTGGCGGTTGCAGTACTTC
TRBD2 | TRBJ2-3 | TRBV5-8 | . | 15 | CASTQRGDYGDTQYF | TGTGCCAGCACCCAGCGGGGGGATTACGGGGATACGCAGTATTTT
. | TRBJ2-1 | TRBV5-1 | . | 14 | CASSLAGRVNEQFF | TGCGCCAGCAGCTTGGCCGGGAGAGTTAATGAGCAGTTCTTC
TRBD1 | TRBJ1-3 | TRBV9 | once | 17 | CASSDGQGVYSGNTIYF | TGTGCCAGCAGCGATGGACAGGGAGTTTACTCTGGAAACACCATATATTTT
. | TRBJ2-7 | TRBV21-1 | few | 14 | CASSRVEGPYEQYF | TGTGCCAGCAGCAGGGTGGAGGGTCCCTACGAGCAGTACTTC
TRBD2 | TRBJ2-7 | TRBV11-2 | . | 12 | CASRRTSQEQYF | TGTGCCAGCAGACGGACTAGCCAGGAGCAGTACTTC
. | TRBJ1-2 | TRBV6-5 | . | 15 | CASAQSRGVGYGYTF | TGTGCCTCAGCTCAGAGTCGCGGGGTTGGCTATGGCTACACCTTC
. | TRBJ1-2 | TRBV5-4 | . | 14 | CASSLTGTPYGYTF | TGTGCCAGCAGCTTGACAGGTACACCCTATGGCTACACCTTC
. | TRBJ1-5 | TRBV10-3 | . | 14 | CAISEGAGTQPQHF | TGTGCCATCAGTGAGGGGGCAGGCACTCAGCCCCAGCATTTT
TRBD1 | TRBJ1-1 | TRBV2 | . | 17 | CASSTRDRGLINTEAFF | TGTGCCAGCAGTACCCGGGACAGGGGGCTTATCAACACTGAAGCTTTCTTT
. | TRBJ1-1 | TRBV5-1 | . | 14 | CASSLIGTQVDAFF | TGCGCCAGCAGCTTGATCGGCACGCAGGTCGACGCTTTCTTT
. | TRBJ2-3 | TRBV10-1 | . | 17 | CASSEGGALLGADTQYF | TGCGCCAGCAGTGAGGGGGGGGCGCTCCTGGGGGCCGATACGCAGTATTTT
TRBD2 | TRBJ2-1 | TRBV6-5 | . | 14 | CASISGGLYNEQFF | TGTGCCAGCATCAGCGGGGGGCTCTACAATGAGCAGTTCTTC
TRBD1 | TRBJ1-1 | TRBV11-3 | . | 13 | CASSSTGDTEAFF | TGTGCCAGCAGCTCAACAGGGGACACTGAAGCTTTCTTT
TRBD1 | TRBJ1-1 | TRBV10-2 | . | 15 | CASSGPTGGGTEAFF | TGCGCCAGCAGTGGCCCGACAGGGGGTGGCACTGAAGCTTTCTTT
TRBD1 | TRBJ2-7 | TRBV5-4 | . | 15 | CASGLGTGGSREQYF | TGTGCCAGCGGCCTCGGGACAGGGGGATCAAGAGAGCAGTACTTC
TRBD2 | TRBJ2-3 | TRBV19 | . | 15 | CASSMGLAYLDTQYF | TGTGCCAGTAGTATGGGACTAGCCTATTTGGATACGCAGTATTTT
TRBD2 | TRBJ2-1 | TRBV6-5 | . | 14 | CASTGTRNSIEQFF | TGTGCCAGCACCGGGACTAGGAATTCGATTGAGCAGTTCTTC
TRBD1 | TRBJ2-1 | TRBV11-2 | . | 15 | CASSFSGQGNNEQFF | TGTGCCAGCAGCTTTTCGGGACAGGGGAACAATGAGCAGTTCTTC
TRBD2 | TRBJ2-1 | TRBV6-2/TRBV6-3 | . | 16 | CASSYSISGGTNEQFF | TGTGCCAGCAGTTACTCCATTAGCGGGGGGACCAATGAGCAGTTCTTC
TRBD2 | TRBJ2-3 | TRBV20-1 | few | 16 | CSASMASGGPGDTQYF | TGCAGTGCTAGTATGGCTAGCGGGGGGCCAGGGGATACGCAGTATTTT
TRBD1 | TRBJ1-2 | TRBV6-4 | . | 14 | CASSDGAGGDGYTF | TGTGCCAGCAGTGACGGAGCAGGGGGCGACGGCTACACCTTC
TRBD1 | TRBJ2-5 | TRBV9 | . | 17 | CASSVGQGRQYQETQYF | TGTGCCAGCAGCGTAGGACAGGGGAGACAGTACCAAGAGACCCAGTACTTC
TRBD1 | TRBJ1-4 | TRBV5-1 | . | 17 | CASSPGQGDLGNEKLFF | TGCGCCAGCAGCCCAGGACAGGGGGACTTGGGTAATGAAAAACTGTTTTTT
. | TRBJ2-1 | TRBV3-1/TRBV3-2 | once | 13 | CASSLRGSPQQFF | TGTGCCAGCAGCCTCCGGGGTAGCCCACAACAGTTCTTC
. | TRBJ2-2 | TRBV19 | . | 14 | CASATNTGSGELFF | TGTGCCAGTGCGACGAACACAGGGAGTGGGGAGCTGTTTTTT
. | TRBJ2-1 | TRBV25-1 | . | 12 | CASSEYLNEQFF | TGTGCCAGCAGTGAATATCTAAATGAGCAGTTCTTC